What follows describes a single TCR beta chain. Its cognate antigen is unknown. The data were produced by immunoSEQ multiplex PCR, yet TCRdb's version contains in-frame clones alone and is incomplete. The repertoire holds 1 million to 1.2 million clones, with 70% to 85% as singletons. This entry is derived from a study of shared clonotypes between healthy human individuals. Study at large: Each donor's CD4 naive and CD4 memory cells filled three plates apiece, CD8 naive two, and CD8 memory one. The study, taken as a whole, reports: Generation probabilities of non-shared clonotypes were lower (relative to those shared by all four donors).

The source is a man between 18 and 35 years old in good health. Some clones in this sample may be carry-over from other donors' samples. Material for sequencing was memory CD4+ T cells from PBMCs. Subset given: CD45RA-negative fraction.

The CDR3 coding sequence is TGTGCCAGCAGCCAAGATATTTCCACTAGCCGGGGCTACACCTTC. Amino acid sequence: CASSQDISTSRGYTF. The chain has TRBV4-2 and TRBJ1-2; D is unresolved. The CDR3 length is 15 residues. Germline loops: CDR1 LGHNA, CDR2 YNFKEQ. V was shortened by 0 bases and J by 8 bases, with 16 bases between the two germline ends.